This TCR beta chain is drawn from a study of cytomegalovirus exposure and HLA in healthy donors. Study-wide findings and caveats: Later on, an analysis tied some 17,000 TCR beta sequences to HLA alleles at 0.05 false discovery rate. Later analysis associated a missense DCLRE1C variant with TCR beta V- and J-gene trimming.

The V and J ends lost 6 bases and 0 bases, in that order; junction bases with no gene match: 10. The germline CDR1 and CDR2 sequences are MNHNY and SVGAGI (reference sequence). There are 16 residues in the CDR3. The study ran its PCR with 60 Vbeta and 13 Jbeta primers. Libraries were prepared by immunoSEQ multiplex PCR; TCRdb keeps only in-frame clonotypes and omits some of them. The sample carries some 220,000 clones, 70% to 85% recorded once. A note on this clone: What it recognizes is unknown.

This sequence was found in a woman aged 55 to 70 in good health and CMV-seropositive. The chain joins TRBV6-6 to TRBJ1-2; 7 bases match TRBD1. The sequenced sample was PBMCs. CDR3 in DNA: TGTGCCAGCAGCAACCCAGGACAGGCGGCTAACTATGGCTACACCTTC. Protein sequence: CASSNPGQAANYGYTF.